A selection of T cell receptor beta chains follows, all from one sample in a study of cytomegalovirus exposure and HLA in healthy donors. Assay: immunoSEQ multiplex PCR; the TCRdb copy retains only in-frame clones and omits some. This sample has some 190,000 clones; over 75% occur once, and the top ten carry about 1.8%. Sequenced material: PBMCs. The receptor set was obtained from a man aged 18 to 29 in good health and CMV-seronegative. CDR3s include the opening cysteine and the closing phenylalanine or tryptophan. Each record gives: J gene, clone size, V gene, D gene, CDR3 DNA, CDR3 protein. A D gene is named only where the DNA matches it firmly. Clone size appears in some rows only: once, few, many, or a class for an expanded clone.

>TRBJ2-7|-|TRBV19|TRBD1
TGTGCCAGTGGCAGGGGGTACGAGCAGTACTTC
CASGRGYEQYF
>TRBJ1-1|once|TRBV29-1|-
TGCAGCGTTGGCCTGTCCGGGGACACTGAAGCTTTCTTT
CSVGLSGDTEAFF
>TRBJ2-3|-|TRBV6-5|TRBD2
TGTGCCACCCGACTAGCGGGGAACACAGATACGCAGTATTTT
CATRLAGNTDTQYF
>TRBJ2-3|-|TRBV2|TRBD1
TGTGCCAGCAGTTTTCCGGGACAGGGTTTGGATACGCAGTATTTT
CASSFPGQGLDTQYF
>TRBJ1-1|once|TRBV2|TRBD1
TGTGCCAGCACTAAGGACAGGGGCAACACTGAAGCTTTCTTT
CASTKDRGNTEAFF
>TRBJ2-7|-|TRBV19|TRBD1
TGTGCCAGTAGAGGGACAGGGCAACCTTCCTACGAGCAGTACTTC
CASRGTGQPSYEQYF
>TRBJ2-2|-|TRBV5-1|TRBD2
TGCGCCACCGGCGGGGGGACCAACACCGGGGAGCTGTTTTTT
CATGGGTNTGELFF
>TRBJ2-1|-|TRBV9|TRBD2
TGTGCCAGCAGCGAGGGGGGGACTAGCGATTACAATGAGCAGTTCTTC
CASSEGGTSDYNEQFF
>TRBJ2-7|-|TRBV19|TRBD2
TGTGCCAGTATCTTGGTGCCTAGCGGGAGAGGAACCTACGAGCAGTACTTC
CASILVPSGRGTYEQYF
>TRBJ1-6|-|TRBV28|TRBD1
TGTGCCAGCAGTCCCGGACAGGGGAATTCACCCCTCCACTTT
CASSPGQGNSPLHF
>TRBJ2-5|-|TRBV7-2|-
TGTGCCAGCAGCTTACAACAGAGGGTTGGGGAGACCCAGTACTTC
CASSLQQRVGETQYF